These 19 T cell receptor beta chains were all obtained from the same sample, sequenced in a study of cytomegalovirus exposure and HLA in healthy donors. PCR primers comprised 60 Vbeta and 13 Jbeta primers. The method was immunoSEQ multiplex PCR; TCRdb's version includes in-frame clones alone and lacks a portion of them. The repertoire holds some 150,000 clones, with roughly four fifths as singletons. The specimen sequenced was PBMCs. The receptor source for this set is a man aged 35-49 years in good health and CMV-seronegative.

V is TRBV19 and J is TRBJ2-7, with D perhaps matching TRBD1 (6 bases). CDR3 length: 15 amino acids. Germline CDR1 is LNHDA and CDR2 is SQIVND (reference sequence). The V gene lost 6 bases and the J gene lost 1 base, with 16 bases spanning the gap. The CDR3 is CASRSSGTQSYEQYF. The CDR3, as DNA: TGTGCCAGTAGGTCCTCCGGGACACAGTCCTACGAGCAGTACTTC.

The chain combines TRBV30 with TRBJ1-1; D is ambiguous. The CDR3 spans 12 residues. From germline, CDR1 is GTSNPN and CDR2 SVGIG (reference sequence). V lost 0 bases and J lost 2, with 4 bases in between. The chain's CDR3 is CAWSVGNTEAFF. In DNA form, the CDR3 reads TGTGCCTGGAGTGTCGGTAACACTGAAGCTTTCTTT.

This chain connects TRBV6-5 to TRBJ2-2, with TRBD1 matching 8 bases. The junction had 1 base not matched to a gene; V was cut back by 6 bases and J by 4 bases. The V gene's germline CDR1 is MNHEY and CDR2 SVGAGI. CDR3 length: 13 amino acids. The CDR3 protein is CASSRGRTGELFF. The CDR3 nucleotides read TGTGCCAGCAGCAGGGGGCGCACCGGGGAGCTGTTTTTT.

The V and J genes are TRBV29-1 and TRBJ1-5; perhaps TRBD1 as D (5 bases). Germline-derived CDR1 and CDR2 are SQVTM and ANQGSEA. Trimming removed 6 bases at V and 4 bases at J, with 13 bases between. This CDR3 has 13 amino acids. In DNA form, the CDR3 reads TGCAGCGTGAGGGACGGGGGGAATCAGCCCCAGCATTTT. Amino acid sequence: CSVRDGGNQPQHF.

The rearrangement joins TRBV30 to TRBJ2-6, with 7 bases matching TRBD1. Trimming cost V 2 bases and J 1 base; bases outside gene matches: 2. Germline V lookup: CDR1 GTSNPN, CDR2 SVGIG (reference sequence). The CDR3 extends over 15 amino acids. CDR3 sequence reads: CAWSRQGSGANVLTF. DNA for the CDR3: TGTGCCTGGAGTCGACAGGGTTCTGGGGCCAACGTCCTGACTTTC.

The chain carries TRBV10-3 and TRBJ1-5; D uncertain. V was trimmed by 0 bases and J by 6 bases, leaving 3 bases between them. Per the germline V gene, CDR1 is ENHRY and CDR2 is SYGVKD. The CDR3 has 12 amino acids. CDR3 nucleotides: TGTGCCATCAGTGAGTCCGGTCAGCCCCAGCATTTT. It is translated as CAISESGQPQHF.

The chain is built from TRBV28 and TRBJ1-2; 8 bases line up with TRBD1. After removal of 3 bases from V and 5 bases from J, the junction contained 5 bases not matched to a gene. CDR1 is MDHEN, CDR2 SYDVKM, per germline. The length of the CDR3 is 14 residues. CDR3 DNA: TGTGCCAGCAGTTTTAGGACAGGGCAATATGGCTACACCTTC. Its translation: CASSFRTGQYGYTF.

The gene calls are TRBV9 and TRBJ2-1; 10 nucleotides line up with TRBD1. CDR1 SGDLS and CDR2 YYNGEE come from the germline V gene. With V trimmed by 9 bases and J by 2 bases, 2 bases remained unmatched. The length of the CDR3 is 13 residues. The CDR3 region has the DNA TGTGCCACCGGGACAGGGGCCTACAATGAGCAGTTCTTC. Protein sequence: CATGTGAYNEQFF. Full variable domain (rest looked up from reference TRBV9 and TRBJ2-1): DSGVTQTPKHLITATGQRVTLRCSPRSGDLSVYWYQQSLDQGLQFLIQYYNGEERAKGNILERFSAQQFPDLHSELNLSSLELGDSALYFCATGTGAYNEQFFGPGTRLTVL.

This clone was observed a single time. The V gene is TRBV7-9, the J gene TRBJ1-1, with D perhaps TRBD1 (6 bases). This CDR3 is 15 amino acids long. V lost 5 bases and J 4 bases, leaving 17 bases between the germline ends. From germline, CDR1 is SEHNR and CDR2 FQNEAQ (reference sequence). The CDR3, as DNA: TGTGCCAGCAGCGTAGGGCAGGGAGGGGGCACTGAAGCTTTCTTT. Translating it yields CASSVGQGGGTEAFF.

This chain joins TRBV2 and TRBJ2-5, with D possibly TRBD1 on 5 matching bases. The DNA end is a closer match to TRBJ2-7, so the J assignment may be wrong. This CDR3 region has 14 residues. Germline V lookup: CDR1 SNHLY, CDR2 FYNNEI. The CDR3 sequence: CASSDRDSPYEQYF. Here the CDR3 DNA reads TGTGCCAGCAGTGATAGAGACAGCCCCTACGAGCAGTACTTC.

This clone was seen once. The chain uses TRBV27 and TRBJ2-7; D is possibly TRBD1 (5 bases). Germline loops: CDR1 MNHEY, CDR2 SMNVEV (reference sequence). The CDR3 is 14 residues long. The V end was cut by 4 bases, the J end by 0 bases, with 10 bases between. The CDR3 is CASSSGYNSYEQYF. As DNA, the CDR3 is TGTGCCAGCAGTTCAGGGTACAACTCCTACGAGCAGTACTTC.

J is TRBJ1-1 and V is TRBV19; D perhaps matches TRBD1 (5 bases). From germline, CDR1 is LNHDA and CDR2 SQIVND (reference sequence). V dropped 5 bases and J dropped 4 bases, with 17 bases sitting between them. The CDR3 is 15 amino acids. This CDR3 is CASSPSRGGGTEAFF. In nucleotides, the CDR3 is TGTGCCAGTAGTCCTTCCCGCGGGGGTGGCACTGAAGCTTTCTTT.

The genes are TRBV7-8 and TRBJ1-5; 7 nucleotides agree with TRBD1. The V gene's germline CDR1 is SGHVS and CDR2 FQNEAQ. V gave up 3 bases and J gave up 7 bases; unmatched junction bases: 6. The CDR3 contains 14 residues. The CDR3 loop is CASSFQGGGQPQHF. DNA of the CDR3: TGTGCCAGCAGCTTCCAGGGGGGAGGCCAGCCCCAGCATTTT.

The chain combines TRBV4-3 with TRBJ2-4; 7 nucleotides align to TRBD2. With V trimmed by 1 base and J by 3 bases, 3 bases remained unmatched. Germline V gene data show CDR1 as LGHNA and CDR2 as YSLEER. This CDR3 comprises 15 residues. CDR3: CASSQGGLVKNIQYF. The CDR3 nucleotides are TGCGCCAGCAGCCAAGGAGGACTAGTCAAAAACATTCAGTACTTC.

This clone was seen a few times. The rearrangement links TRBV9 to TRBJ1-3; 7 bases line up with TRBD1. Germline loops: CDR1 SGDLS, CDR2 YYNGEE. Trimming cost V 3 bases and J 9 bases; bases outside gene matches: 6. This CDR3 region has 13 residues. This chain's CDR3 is CASSETGLGTIYF. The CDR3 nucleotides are TGTGCCAGCAGCGAGACAGGGTTGGGCACCATATATTTT.

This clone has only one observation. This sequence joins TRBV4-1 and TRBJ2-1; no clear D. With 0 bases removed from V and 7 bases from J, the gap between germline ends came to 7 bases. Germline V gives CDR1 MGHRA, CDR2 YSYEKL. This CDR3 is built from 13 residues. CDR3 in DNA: TGCGCCAGCAGCCAAGACTGGCCGAATGAGCAGTTCTTC. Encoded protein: CASSQDWPNEQFF.

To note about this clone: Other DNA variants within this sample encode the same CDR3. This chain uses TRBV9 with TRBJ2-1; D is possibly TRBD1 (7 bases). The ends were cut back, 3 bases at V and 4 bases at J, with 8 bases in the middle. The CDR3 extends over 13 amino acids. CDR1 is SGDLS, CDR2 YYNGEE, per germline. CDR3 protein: CASSAGGYNEQFF. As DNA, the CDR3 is TGTGCCAGCAGCGCAGGGGGGTACAATGAGCAGTTCTTC. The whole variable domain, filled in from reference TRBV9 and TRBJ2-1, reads DSGVTQTPKHLITATGQRVTLRCSPRSGDLSVYWYQQSLDQGLQFLIQYYNGEERAKGNILERFSAQQFPDLHSELNLSSLELGDSALYFCASSAGGYNEQFFGPGTRLTVL.

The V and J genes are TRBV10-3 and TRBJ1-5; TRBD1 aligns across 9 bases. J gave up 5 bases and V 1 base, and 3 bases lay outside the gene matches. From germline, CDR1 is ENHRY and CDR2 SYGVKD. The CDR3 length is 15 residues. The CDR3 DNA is TGTGCCATCAGTGAGTTCCGGGACAGGGATCAGCCCCAGCATTTT. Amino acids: CAISEFRDRDQPQHF.

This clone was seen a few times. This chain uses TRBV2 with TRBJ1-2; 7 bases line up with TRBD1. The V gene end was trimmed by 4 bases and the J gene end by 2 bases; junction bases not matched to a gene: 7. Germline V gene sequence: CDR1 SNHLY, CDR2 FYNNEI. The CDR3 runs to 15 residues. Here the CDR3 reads CASSGDRDSNYGYTF. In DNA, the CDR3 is TGTGCCAGCAGTGGAGACCGGGACAGCAACTATGGCTACACCTTC.